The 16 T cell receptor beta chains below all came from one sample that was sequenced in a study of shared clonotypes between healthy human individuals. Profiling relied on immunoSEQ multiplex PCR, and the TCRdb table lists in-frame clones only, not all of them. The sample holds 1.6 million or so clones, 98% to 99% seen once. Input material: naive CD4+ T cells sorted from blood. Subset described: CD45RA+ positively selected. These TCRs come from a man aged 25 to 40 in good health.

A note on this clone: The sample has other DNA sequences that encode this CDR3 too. The CDR3 region is CASSLPGTGDYEQYF. DNA for the CDR3: TGTGCCAGCAGTTTACCCGGGACAGGGGACTACGAGCAGTACTTC. The chain joins TRBV28 to TRBJ2-7, with 10 bases fitting TRBD1. The length of the CDR3 is 15 residues. Trimming at V came to 2 bases and at J to 3 bases, leaving 4 bases not matched to a gene. The V gene's germline CDR1 is MDHEN and CDR2 SYDVKM.

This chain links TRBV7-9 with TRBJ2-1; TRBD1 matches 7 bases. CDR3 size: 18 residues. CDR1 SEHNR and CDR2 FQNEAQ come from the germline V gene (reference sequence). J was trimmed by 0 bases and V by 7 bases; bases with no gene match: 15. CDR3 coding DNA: TGTGCCAGCAACCCCTTTCACGCGGACAGGCACTCCTACAATGAGCAGTTCTTC. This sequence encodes CASNPFHADRHSYNEQFF.

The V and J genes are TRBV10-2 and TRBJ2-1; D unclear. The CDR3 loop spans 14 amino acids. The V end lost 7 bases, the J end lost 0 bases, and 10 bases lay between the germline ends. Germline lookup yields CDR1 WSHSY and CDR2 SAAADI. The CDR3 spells CASTSAFSYNEQFF. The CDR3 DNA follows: TGCGCCAGCACCTCGGCCTTCTCCTACAATGAGCAGTTCTTC.

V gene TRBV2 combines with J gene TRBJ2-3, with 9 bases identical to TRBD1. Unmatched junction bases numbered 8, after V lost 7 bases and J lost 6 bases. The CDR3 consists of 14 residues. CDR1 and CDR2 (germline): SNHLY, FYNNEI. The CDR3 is CASTQGQGRDTQYF. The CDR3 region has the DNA TGTGCCAGCACCCAGGGACAGGGACGTGATACGCAGTATTTT.

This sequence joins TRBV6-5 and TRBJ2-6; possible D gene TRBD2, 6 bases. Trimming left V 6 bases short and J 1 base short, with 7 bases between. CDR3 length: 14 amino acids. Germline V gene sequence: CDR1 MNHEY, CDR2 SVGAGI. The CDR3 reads CASRAGSGANVLTF. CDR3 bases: TGTGCCAGCAGGGCGGGGTCTGGGGCCAACGTCCTGACTTTC.

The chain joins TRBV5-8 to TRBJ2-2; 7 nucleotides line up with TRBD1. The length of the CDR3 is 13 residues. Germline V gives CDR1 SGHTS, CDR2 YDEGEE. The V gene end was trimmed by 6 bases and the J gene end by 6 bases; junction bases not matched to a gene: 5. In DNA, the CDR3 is TGTGCCAGCACCTCACAGGGGCCCGGGGAGCTGTTTTTT. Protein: CASTSQGPGELFF.

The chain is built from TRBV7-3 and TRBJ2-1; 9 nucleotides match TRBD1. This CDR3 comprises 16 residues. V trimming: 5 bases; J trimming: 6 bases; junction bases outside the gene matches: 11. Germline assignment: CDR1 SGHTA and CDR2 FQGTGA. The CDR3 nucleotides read TGTGCCAGCAGCCTCCTACTACAGGGGGCTGGCAATGAGCAGTTCTTC. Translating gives CASSLLLQGAGNEQFF.

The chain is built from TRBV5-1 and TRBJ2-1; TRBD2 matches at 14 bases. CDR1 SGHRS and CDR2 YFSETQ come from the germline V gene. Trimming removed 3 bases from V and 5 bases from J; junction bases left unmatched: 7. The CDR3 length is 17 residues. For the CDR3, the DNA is TGCGCCAGCAGCTGGAACCGACTAGCGGGAGGGAACAATGAGCAGTTCTTC. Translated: CASSWNRLAGGNNEQFF.

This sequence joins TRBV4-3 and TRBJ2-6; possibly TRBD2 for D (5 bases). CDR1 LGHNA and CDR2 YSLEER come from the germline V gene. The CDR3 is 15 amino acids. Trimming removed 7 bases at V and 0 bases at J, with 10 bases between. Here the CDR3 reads CASTIEGSGANVLTF. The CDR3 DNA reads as TGCGCCAGCACTATTGAGGGCTCTGGGGCCAACGTCCTGACTTTC.

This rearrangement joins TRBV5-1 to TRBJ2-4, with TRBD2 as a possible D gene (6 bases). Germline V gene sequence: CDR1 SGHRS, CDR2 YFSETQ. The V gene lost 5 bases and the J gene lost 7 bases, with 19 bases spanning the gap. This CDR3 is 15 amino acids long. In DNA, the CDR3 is TGCGCCAGCAGTAGACTAGAGATTGGTACTAACATTCAGTACTTC. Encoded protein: CASSRLEIGTNIQYF.

The CDR3 DNA follows: TGTGCCAGCAGCGACGGGACAGCCTACGAGCAGTACTTC. Translating it yields CASSDGTAYEQYF. The chain couples TRBV6-1 to TRBJ2-7; 7 bases are shared with TRBD1. This CDR3 is 13 amino acids long. Germline V lookup: CDR1 MNHNS, CDR2 SASEGT. V gave up 6 bases and J gave up 2 bases; unmatched junction bases: 4.

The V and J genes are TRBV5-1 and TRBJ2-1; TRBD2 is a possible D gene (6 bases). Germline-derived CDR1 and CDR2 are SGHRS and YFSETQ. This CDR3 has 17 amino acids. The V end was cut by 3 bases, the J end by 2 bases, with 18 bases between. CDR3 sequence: CASSSQPGGRAYNEQFF. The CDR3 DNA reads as TGCGCCAGCAGCTCGCAACCTGGGGGGAGAGCCTACAATGAGCAGTTCTTC. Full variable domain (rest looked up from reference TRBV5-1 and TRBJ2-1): KAGVTQTPRYLIKTRGQQVTLSCSPISGHRSVSWYQQTPGQGLQFLFEYFSETQRNKGNFPGRFSGRQFSNSRSEMNVSTLELGDSALYLCASSSQPGGRAYNEQFFGPGTRLTVL.

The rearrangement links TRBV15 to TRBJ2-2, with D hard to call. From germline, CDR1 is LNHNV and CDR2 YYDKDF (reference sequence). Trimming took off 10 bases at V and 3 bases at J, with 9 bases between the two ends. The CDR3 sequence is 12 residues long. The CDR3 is CAIARDTGELFF. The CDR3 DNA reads TGTGCCATCGCCAGAGACACCGGGGAGCTGTTTTTT.

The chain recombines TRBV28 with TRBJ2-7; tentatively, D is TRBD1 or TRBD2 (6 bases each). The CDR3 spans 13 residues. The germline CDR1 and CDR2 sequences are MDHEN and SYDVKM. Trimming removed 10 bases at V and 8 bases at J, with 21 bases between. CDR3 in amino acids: CAIQLAYRDQQYF. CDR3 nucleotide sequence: TGTGCCATCCAACTAGCCTACAGGGACCAGCAGTACTTC.

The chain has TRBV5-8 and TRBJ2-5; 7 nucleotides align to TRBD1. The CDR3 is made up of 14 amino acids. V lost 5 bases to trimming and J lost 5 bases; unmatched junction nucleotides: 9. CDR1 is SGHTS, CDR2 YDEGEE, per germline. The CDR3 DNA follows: TGTGCCAGCAGTTGGGACAGCAGTTGGGAGACCCAGTACTTC. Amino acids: CASSWDSSWETQYF. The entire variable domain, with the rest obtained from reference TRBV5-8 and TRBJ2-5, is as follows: EAGVTQSPTHLIKTRGQQATLRCSPISGHTSVYWYQQALGLGLQFLLWYDEGEERNRGNFPPRFSGRQFPNYSSELNVNALELEDSALYLCASSWDSSWETQYFGPGTRLLVL.

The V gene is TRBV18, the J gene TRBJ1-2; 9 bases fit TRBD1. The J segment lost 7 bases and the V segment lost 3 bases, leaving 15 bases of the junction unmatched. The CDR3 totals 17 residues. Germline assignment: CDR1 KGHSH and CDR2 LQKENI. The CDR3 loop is CASSPAGQGPFLGGYTF. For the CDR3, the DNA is TGTGCCAGCTCACCTGCCGGACAGGGGCCCTTTTTGGGTGGCTACACCTTC.